Given below is one T cell receptor beta chain in context. This sample is drawn from a study of blood T cell repertoires in COVID-19. The overall study: The origin of the acute and convalescent COVID-19 samples was the United States, Italy and Spain. The analysed material was cDNA or gDNA that came from T cells, B-cell-depleted T cells, or PBMCs.

The CDR3 runs 16 residues. V was pared by 6 bases and J by 10 bases, with 15 bases of the junction left unmatched. In the study's own analysis: Estimated nucleated cell counts came from reference gene primer amplification. Repertoires were generated with immunoSEQ multiplex PCR, while TCRdb's copy carries only in-frame clones and drops some. The DNA gave D and trimming, while V, J and clone size come from that table. Of fewer than 100,000 clones in the sample, about 80% were seen once. This chain connects TRBV5-3 to TRBJ1-6, with TRBD1 identical over 8 bases. TRBV5-3 is assigned to the ORF class and has an uncertain function. The clonotype was recovered from a woman aged 70-85 years with acute or convalescent COVID-19. Sequencing was done on a sample of peripheral blood. The CDR3 protein is CARILDRGLICSPLHF. As DNA, the CDR3 is TGTGCCAGAATCTTAGACAGGGGATTAATTTGCTCACCCCTCCACTTT.